A single sample is the source of the 12 T cell receptor beta chains below, sequenced in a study of T cell responses to AZD1222 COVID-19 vaccine. Sequencing used immunoSEQ multiplex PCR; TCRdb keeps in-frame clones, though not all of them. The sample carries about 190,000 clones, approximately 91% recorded once. The sample was peripheral blood, taken on day 0 of AZD1222 vaccination. The receptors shown here come from an adult in good health.

The chain combines TRBV20-1 with TRBJ2-1; 7 nucleotides line up with TRBD2. The CDR3 sequence is 14 residues long. Germline V gene lookup returns CDR1 DFQATT and CDR2 SNEGSKA (reference sequence). The J segment lost 3 bases and the V segment lost 3 bases, leaving 5 bases of the junction unmatched. The CDR3 region is CSASSLADYNEQFF. CDR3 sequence (DNA): TGCAGTGCTAGTAGTCTAGCGGACTACAATGAGCAGTTCTTC.

As for this clone: The junction does not match germline at one end; this may be a read error. The CDR3 DNA sequence: TGTGCCAGCAGTTTGGACGGGACAGCGAGGACCTTC. Encoded protein: CASSLDGTARTF. This sequence joins TRBV5-4 and TRBJ1-2; 7 bases line up with TRBD1. This CDR3 has 12 amino acids. Germline V gene lookup returns CDR1 SGHNT and CDR2 YYREEE (reference sequence).

This clone was detected only a few times. The chain employs TRBV4-2 and TRBJ2-7; 10 positions agree with TRBD2. Germline V gives CDR1 LGHNA, CDR2 YNFKEQ. Trimming removed 0 bases from V and 6 bases from J; junction bases left unmatched: 11. This CDR3 is 17 amino acids long. CDR3 amino acids: CASSQDPAGGPVREQYF. CDR3 sequence (DNA): TGTGCCAGCAGCCAAGATCCAGCGGGAGGGCCCGTTCGCGAGCAGTACTTC.

The chain is built from TRBV9 and TRBJ2-2; D remains unclear. Trimming removed 1 base from V and 0 bases from J, with 7 bases in between. The V gene's germline CDR1 is SGDLS and CDR2 YYNGEE. The CDR3 runs 15 residues. CDR3 sequence (DNA): TGTGCCAGCAGCGTAAGAGGAGCGAACACCGGGGAGCTGTTTTTT. It is translated as CASSVRGANTGELFF.

The gene calls are TRBV3-1 (or the pseudogene TRBV3-2) and TRBJ1-2, with D possibly TRBD1 on 5 matching bases. Trimming removed 3 bases from V and 2 bases from J, with 25 bases in between. Per germline, CDR1 LGHDT and CDR2 YNNKEL (reference sequence). The CDR3 has 19 residues. The CDR3 is CASSQLRRAGRASNYGYTF. CDR3 bases: TGTGCCAGCAGCCAGCTGCGCCGAGCGGGACGTGCGAGCAACTATGGCTACACCTTC.

The chain links TRBV29-1 to TRBJ1-2, with TRBD1 as a possible D gene (6 bases). V gave up 4 bases and J gave up 0 bases, with 6 bases separating them. The V gene's germline CDR1 is SQVTM and CDR2 ANQGSEA. The CDR3 has 12 residues. CDR3 nucleotides: TGCAGCGTTGGACAGGCTAACTATGGCTACACCTTC. Its translation is CSVGQANYGYTF.

In regard to this clone: An end of the junction does not agree with germline; a read error may underlie this. CDR3 DNA sequence: TGTGCCAGCAGGTTGACAGCCTCCTTCGAGCAGTACTTC. Translated, it gives CASRLTASFEQYF. The chain carries TRBV6-5 and TRBJ2-7, with a weak D call TRBD1 (5 bases). The CDR3 is made up of 13 amino acids. Germline V gives CDR1 MNHEY, CDR2 SVGAGI.

The table lists this clone with a count of one. The DNA for the CDR3 is TGTGCCAGCAGCTCGACAGACCGAACGGCCTACGAGCAGTACTTC. It yields the protein CASSSTDRTAYEQYF. The chain recombines TRBV7-9 with TRBJ2-7, with D possibly being TRBD1 (5 bases). Germline V CDR1 and CDR2: SEHNR, FQNEAQ (reference sequence). V was shortened by 4 bases and J by 2 bases, with 15 bases between the two germline ends. This CDR3 comprises 15 residues.

This clone was observed a single time. This rearrangement joins TRBV2 to TRBJ2-5; 7 bases fit TRBD2. The length of the CDR3 is 14 residues. Trimming removed 5 bases from V and 5 bases from J; junction bases left unmatched: 8. Germline loops: CDR1 SNHLY, CDR2 FYNNEI. In DNA, the CDR3 is TGTGCCAGCAGTCGGACTAGGGTCTTCGAGACCCAGTACTTC. Encoded protein: CASSRTRVFETQYF.

The V and J genes are TRBV5-1 and TRBJ1-1; D is possibly TRBD1 (6 bases). The germline V gene has CDR1 SGHRS and CDR2 YFSETQ. V lost 4 bases, J lost 3 bases, and 13 bases lay in between. This CDR3 has 14 amino acids. CDR3 in DNA: TGCGCCAGCAGCGCGGGGGCCGGGGACACTGAAGCTTTCTTT. This codes for CASSAGAGDTEAFF.

J is TRBJ2-7 and V is TRBV28; a possible D gene is TRBD2 (7 bases). Germline V CDR1 and CDR2: MDHEN, SYDVKM. The CDR3 extends over 14 amino acids. V lost 7 bases to trimming and J lost 6 bases, with 19 bases between them. The CDR3 DNA reads TGTGCCAGCACGACGGGGGGCCCGAGGACCGAGCAGTACTTC. The encoded protein is CASTTGGPRTEQYF.

The gene calls are TRBV9 and TRBJ2-1; 9 nucleotides line up with TRBD1. V trimming: 2 bases; J trimming: 4 bases; junction bases outside the gene matches: 7. The CDR3 is 16 residues long. CDR1 is SGDLS, CDR2 YYNGEE, per germline. CDR3 in amino acids: CASSVSPGQGYNEQFF. Written as DNA, the CDR3 is TGTGCCAGCAGCGTTAGCCCGGGACAGGGATACAATGAGCAGTTCTTC.